This T cell receptor (beta chain) appears in the sequencing data of a study of response to subunit inactivated influenza vaccine. Study-wide findings and caveats: Few new T cells, the authors suggested, are recruited by each seasonal influenza vaccination.

Concerning this clonotype itself: Its target is not known.

V was cut by 1 base and J by 1 base, with 10 bases left in between. The CDR3 length is 15 residues. Germline V gene lookup returns CDR1 SGHTA and CDR2 FQGNSA. A single record per CDR3 protein comes from TCRdb applying MiXCR to the RT-PCR reads. The data contain about 500,000 distinct CDR3 sequences, more than 15% of them singletons. This sequence joins TRBV7-2 and TRBJ1-1; D not certain. The TCR sequence derives from a man in his fifties or sixties who received an inactivated influenza vaccine. The sample was CD4+ T cells sorted from PBMCs, taken roughly 24 months after vaccination. For the CDR3, the DNA is TGTGCCAGCAGCTTAGTGACTAGAGGGAACACTGAAGCTTTCTTT. This gives the protein CASSLVTRGNTEAFF.